These 30 T cell receptor beta chains originate from one sample sequenced in a study of T cell clusters in autoimmune cytopenias. Each sample's input was about 270 ng genomic DNA, some 40,000 genome equivalents. TRB was amplified by touch-down multiplex PCR, primer pools A and B combined. From the multiplex PCR reads, TCRdb lists one entry per CDR3 protein and no DNA. This listing includes about 10,000 distinct CDR3 sequences. The sample taken for sequencing was peripheral blood. The source of these receptors is a human donor with an autoimmune cytopenia or autoimmune hepatitis (not recorded which).

The chain uses TRBV5-6 and TRBJ1-1; the D call from TCRdb, TRBD1, cannot be confirmed without DNA. The CDR3 is made up of 17 amino acids. Germline V gene lookup returns CDR1 SGHDT and CDR2 YYEEEE. This chain's CDR3 is CASSLAGAKGFETEAFF.

The chain carries TRBV6-5 and TRBJ1-6. Germline lookup yields CDR1 MNHEY and CDR2 SVGAGI. There are 14 residues in the CDR3. CDR3 amino acids: CASSSSDYNSPLHF.

The chain joins TRBV28 to TRBJ1-2. The CDR3 length is 12 residues. CDR1 MDHEN and CDR2 SYDVKM come from the germline V gene. CDR3 amino acids: CASSFINTGYTF.

V usage is TRBV2 and J usage is TRBJ2-4; TCRdb reports TRBD1, a call that lacks DNA to check it against. CDR1 and CDR2 (germline): SNHLY, FYNNEI. This CDR3 comprises 15 residues. CDR3 protein: CASSLQGRAKNIQYF.

This clonotype is labeled medium-sized based on frequency. The chain links TRBV29-1 to TRBJ2-1; TCRdb indicates TRBD2, and absent DNA this call remains unverified. CDR1 and CDR2 from the germline V gene are SQVTM and ANQGSEA. The CDR3 has 14 amino acids. This chain's CDR3 is CSVERASSYNEQFF.

Its frequency marks this clonotype as medium-sized. J is TRBJ1-1 and V is TRBV29-1. Germline CDR1 and CDR2: SQVTM and ANQGSEA. CDR3 size: 13 residues. CDR3 sequence reads: CSVDPSMNTEAFF.

The chain uses TRBV20-1 and TRBJ2-5; checking the TCRdb D call of TRBD2 is not possible without DNA. Germline CDR1 DFQATT, CDR2 SNEGSKA (reference sequence). The CDR3 spans 14 residues. The CDR3: CSARERELQETQYF.

This chain connects TRBV27 to TRBJ2-7; TCRdb returns TRBD1, unconfirmable since there is no DNA. From germline, CDR1 is MNHEY and CDR2 SMNVEV (reference sequence). The CDR3 extends over 17 amino acids. CDR3 residues: CASSFYGGVGRGYEQYF.

The chain is built from TRBV7-2 and TRBJ1-1. Germline CDR1 and CDR2: SGHTA and FQGNSA. This CDR3 comprises 13 residues. This CDR3 is CASSLELYTEAFF.

This clonotype is identified as medium-sized from frequency. J is TRBJ1-2 and V is TRBV30. Germline V lookup: CDR1 GTSNPN, CDR2 SVGIG (reference sequence). CDR3 length equals 14 residues. The CDR3 is CAWRYTGSDYGYTF. Combining the CDR3 with reference TRBV30 and TRBJ1-2 gives the whole variable domain SQTIHQWPATLVQPVGSPLSLECTVEGTSNPNLYWYRQAAGRGLQLLFYSVGIGQISSEVPQNLSASRPQDRQFILSSKKLLLSDSGFYLCAWRYTGSDYGYTFGSGTRLTVV.

Considering frequency, this clonotype is medium-sized (0.01 to 0.1%). The rearrangement uses TRBV7-2 and TRBJ1-2. The CDR3 spans 15 residues. Germline V gene data show CDR1 as SGHTA and CDR2 as FQGNSA. The CDR3 is CASSLARRQKAGYTF.

In terms of frequency, this clonotype is medium-sized (0.01 to 0.1%). The genes are TRBV6-2 or TRBV6-3 and TRBJ2-7; the TCRdb D gene call, TRBD1, has no DNA to confirm it. The CDR3 is made up of 15 amino acids. Looked up from germline, CDR1 is MNHEY and CDR2 is SVGEGT. The CDR3 spells CASSSSGTGIYEQYF.

The V gene is TRBV6-1, the J gene TRBJ1-2; TCRdb lists TRBD1, though no DNA is available to test this call. The germline V gene has CDR1 MNHNS and CDR2 SASEGT. The CDR3 loop spans 15 amino acids. CDR3 region: CASQEDRIQNYGYTF.

The chain carries TRBV25-1 and TRBJ2-2. The CDR3 runs to 14 residues. CDR1 MGHDK and CDR2 SYGVNS come from the germline V gene. The CDR3 here is CASSEVKGTGELFF.

The chain employs TRBV7-3 and TRBJ1-6; the D gene TCRdb calls, TRBD1, cannot be checked with no DNA. The CDR3 length is 14 residues. The germline V gene has CDR1 SGHTA and CDR2 FQGTGA. CDR3 amino acids: CASSTTGGRSPLHF.

This CDR3 is CASSQEEQGYYEQYF. The chain links TRBV4-2 to TRBJ2-7; without DNA, the TCRdb call of TRBD1 cannot be checked. The CDR3 covers 15 residues. The germline gives CDR1 LGHNA, CDR2 YNFKEQ.

J is TRBJ2-2 and V is TRBV5-1. The CDR3 loop spans 15 amino acids. Germline-derived CDR1 and CDR2 are SGHRS and YFSETQ. CDR3 residues: CASSLAQGGAGELFF.

Frequency places this clonotype as medium-sized. The J gene is TRBJ2-7, the V gene TRBV6-2 or TRBV6-3; absent DNA, TCRdb's TRBD2 call cannot be checked. The CDR3 totals 14 residues. The germline CDR1 and CDR2 sequences are MNHEY and SVGEGT. CDR3 protein: CASTFLAGGYEQYF.

Frequency places this clonotype as medium-sized. CDR3 in amino acids: CASSLPPGELFF. The chain is built from TRBV5-6 and TRBJ2-2. The germline V gene encodes CDR1 SGHDT and CDR2 YYEEEE. The CDR3 loop spans 12 amino acids.

Measured by frequency, this clonotype is medium-sized (0.01 to 0.1%). The chain recombines TRBV12-3 or TRBV12-4 with TRBJ2-1. This CDR3 region has 14 residues. The chain's CDR3 is CASSSHGPYNEQFF.

By frequency, this clonotype registers medium-sized. V is TRBV12-3 or TRBV12-4 and J is TRBJ2-3; TCRdb indicates TRBD1, and absent DNA this call remains unverified. The CDR3 is made up of 13 amino acids. The CDR3: CASGPTVLDTQYF.

This clonotype shows up as medium-sized by frequency. The chain has TRBV20-1 and TRBJ2-1; TCRdb picks TRBD2, but there is no DNA to check that call. Germline V gene lookup returns CDR1 DFQATT and CDR2 SNEGSKA (reference sequence). The CDR3 is made up of 16 amino acids. CDR3 in amino acids: CSARGNSGGFYNEQFF.

This clonotype ranks as medium-sized (0.01 to 0.1%) in terms of frequency. V gene TRBV29-1 combines with J gene TRBJ2-7; TCRdb's D call of TRBD2 is untestable without DNA. Germline CDR1 is SQVTM and CDR2 is ANQGSEA. This CDR3 is built from 15 residues. CDR3: CSVRGLAASSYEQYF.

The chain uses TRBV5-4 and TRBJ2-5; as DNA is missing, the TRBD2 call by TCRdb cannot be tested. Germline values: CDR1 SGHNT, CDR2 YYREEE (reference sequence). This CDR3 comprises 17 residues. CDR3 in amino acids: CASSRTSSGEIQETQYF.

The rearrangement joins TRBV15 to TRBJ1-2. Per the germline V gene, CDR1 is LNHNV and CDR2 is YYDKDF (reference sequence). This CDR3 contains 14 residues. The CDR3 here is CATSRREANYGYTF.

Measured by frequency, this clonotype is medium-sized. The genes are TRBV6-5 and TRBJ1-5. CDR3 length equals 15 residues. CDR1 MNHEY and CDR2 SVGAGI come from the germline V gene. CDR3 loop: CASNNRLGSNQPQHF.

This clonotype shows up as medium-sized by frequency. The chain employs TRBV6-5 and TRBJ1-2; TCRdb's D call of TRBD1 is untestable without DNA. Germline values: CDR1 MNHEY, CDR2 SVGAGI. This CDR3 is built from 15 residues. CDR3 region: CASSYSRTGRGGYTF.

The V call is TRBV7-2, the J call TRBJ2-3. This CDR3 contains 14 residues. The germline V gene has CDR1 SGHTA and CDR2 FQGNSA. CDR3 sequence reads: CASSYGLSTDTQYF.

This clonotype is deemed medium-sized (0.01 to 0.1%) by its frequency. This chain links TRBV27 with TRBJ1-4; no DNA is available, so the TRBD1 call from TCRdb remains unchecked. CDR1 is MNHEY and CDR2 is SMNVEV in the germline V gene (reference sequence). The CDR3 covers 13 residues. CDR3 loop: CASSYEGRGELFF.

The chain combines TRBV5-4 with TRBJ1-3; checking the TCRdb D call of TRBD1 is not possible without DNA. The germline V gene encodes CDR1 SGHNT and CDR2 YYREEE (reference sequence). CDR3 length: 16 residues. The CDR3 loop is CASSLGQALSGNTIYF.